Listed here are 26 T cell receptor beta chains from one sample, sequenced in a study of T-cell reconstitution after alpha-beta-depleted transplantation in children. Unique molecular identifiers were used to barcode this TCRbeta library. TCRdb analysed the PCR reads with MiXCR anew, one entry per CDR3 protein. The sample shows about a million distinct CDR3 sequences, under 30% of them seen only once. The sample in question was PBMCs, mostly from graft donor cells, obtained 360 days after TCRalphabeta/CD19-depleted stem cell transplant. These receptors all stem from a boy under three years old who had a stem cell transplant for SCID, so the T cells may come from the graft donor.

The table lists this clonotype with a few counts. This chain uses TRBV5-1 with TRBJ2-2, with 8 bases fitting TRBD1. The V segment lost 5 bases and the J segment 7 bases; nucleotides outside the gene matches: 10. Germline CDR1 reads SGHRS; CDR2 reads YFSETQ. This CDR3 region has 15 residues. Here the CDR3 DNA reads TGCGCCAGCAGAGCTGCCGGACAGGGACACGGGGAGCTGTTTTTT. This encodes CASRAAGQGHGELFF.

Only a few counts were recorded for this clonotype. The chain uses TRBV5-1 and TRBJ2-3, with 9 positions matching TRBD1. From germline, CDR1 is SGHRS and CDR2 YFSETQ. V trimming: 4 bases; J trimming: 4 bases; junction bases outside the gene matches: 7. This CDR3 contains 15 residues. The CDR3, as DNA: TGCGCCAGCAGCAAGGACAACAGGGGGCCAGATACGCAGTATTTT. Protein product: CASSKDNRGPDTQYF.

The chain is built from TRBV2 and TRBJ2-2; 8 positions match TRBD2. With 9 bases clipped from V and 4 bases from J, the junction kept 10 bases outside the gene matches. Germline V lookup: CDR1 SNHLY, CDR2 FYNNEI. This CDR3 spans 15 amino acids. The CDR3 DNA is TGTGCCAGTGATTTGGCGGGGGGAAGCACCGGGGAGCTGTTTTTT. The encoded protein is CASDLAGGSTGELFF.

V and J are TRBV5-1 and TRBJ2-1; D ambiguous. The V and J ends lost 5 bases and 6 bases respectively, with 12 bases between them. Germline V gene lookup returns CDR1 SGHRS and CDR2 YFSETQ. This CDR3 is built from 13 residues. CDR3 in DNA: TGCGCCAGCAGACATGCAACCGGCAATGAGCAGTTCTTC. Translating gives CASRHATGNEQFF.

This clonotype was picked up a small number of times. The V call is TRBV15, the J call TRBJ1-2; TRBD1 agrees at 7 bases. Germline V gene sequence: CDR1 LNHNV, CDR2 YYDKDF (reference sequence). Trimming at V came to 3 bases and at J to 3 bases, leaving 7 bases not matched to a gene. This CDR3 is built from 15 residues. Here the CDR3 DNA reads TGTGCCACCAGCAGCCCGCGACAGGGACACTATGGCTACACCTTC. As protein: CATSSPRQGHYGYTF.

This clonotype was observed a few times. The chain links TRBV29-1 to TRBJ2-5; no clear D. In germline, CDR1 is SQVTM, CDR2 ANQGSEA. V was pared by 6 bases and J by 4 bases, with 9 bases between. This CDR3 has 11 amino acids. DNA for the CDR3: TGCAGCGTGACCAGGCGAGAGACCCAGTACTTC. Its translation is CSVTRRETQYF.

DNA for the CDR3: TGCAGTGCTAGAGTCCCCGGGGACTCCTACAATGAGCAGTTCTTC. Protein sequence: CSARVPGDSYNEQFF. J is TRBJ2-1 and V is TRBV20-1, with D possibly matching TRBD2 (5 bases). CDR3 length: 15 amino acids. Germline CDR1 reads DFQATT; CDR2 reads SNEGSKA (reference sequence). V lost 1 base and J 0 bases, leaving 10 bases between the germline ends.

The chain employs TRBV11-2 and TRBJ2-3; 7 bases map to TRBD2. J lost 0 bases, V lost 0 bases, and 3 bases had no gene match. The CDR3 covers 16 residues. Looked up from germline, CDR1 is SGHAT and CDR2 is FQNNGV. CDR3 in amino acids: CASSLDGGSSTDTQYF. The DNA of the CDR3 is TGTGCCAGCAGCTTAGACGGGGGGTCTAGCACAGATACGCAGTATTTT. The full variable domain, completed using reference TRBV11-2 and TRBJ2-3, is EAGVAQSPRYKIIEKRQSVAFWCNPISGHATLYWYQQILGQGPKLLIQFQNNGVVDDSQLPKDRFSAERLKGVDSTLKIQPAKLEDSAVYLCASSLDGGSSTDTQYFGPGTRLTVL.

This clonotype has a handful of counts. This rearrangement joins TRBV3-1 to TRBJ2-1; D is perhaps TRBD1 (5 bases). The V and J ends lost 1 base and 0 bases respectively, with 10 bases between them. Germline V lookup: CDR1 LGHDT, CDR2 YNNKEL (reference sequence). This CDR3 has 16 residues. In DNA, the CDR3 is TGTGCCAGCAGCCAAGCACCAGGGTGCTCCTACAATGAGCAGTTCTTC. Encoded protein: CASSQAPGCSYNEQFF.

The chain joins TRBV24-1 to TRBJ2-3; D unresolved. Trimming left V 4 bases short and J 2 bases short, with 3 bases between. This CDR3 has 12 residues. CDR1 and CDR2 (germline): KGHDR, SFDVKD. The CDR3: CATSEDTDTQYF. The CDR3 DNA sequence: TGTGCCACCAGTGAGGACACAGATACGCAGTATTTT.

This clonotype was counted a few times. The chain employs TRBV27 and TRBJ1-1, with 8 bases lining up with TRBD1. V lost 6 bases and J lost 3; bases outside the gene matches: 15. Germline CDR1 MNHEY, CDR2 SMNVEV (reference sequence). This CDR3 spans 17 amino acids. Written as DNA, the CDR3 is TGTGCCAGCAGCTCCGGACAGGGCACCTCGTTTTACACTGAAGCTTTCTTT. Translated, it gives CASSSGQGTSFYTEAFF.

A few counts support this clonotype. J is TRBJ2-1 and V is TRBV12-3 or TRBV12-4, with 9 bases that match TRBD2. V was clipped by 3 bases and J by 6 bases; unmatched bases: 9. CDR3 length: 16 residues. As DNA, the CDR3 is TGTGCCAGCAGTTTCTCAGGACTAGCGAGAACCAATGAGCAGTTCTTC. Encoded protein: CASSFSGLARTNEQFF.

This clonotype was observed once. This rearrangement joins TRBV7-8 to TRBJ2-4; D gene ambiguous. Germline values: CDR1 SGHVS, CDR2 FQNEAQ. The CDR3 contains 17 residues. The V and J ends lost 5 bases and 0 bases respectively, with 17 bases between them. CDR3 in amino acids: CASSAEPGVLAKNIQYF. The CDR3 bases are TGTGCCAGCAGCGCCGAACCTGGGGTACTAGCCAAAAACATTCAGTACTTC.

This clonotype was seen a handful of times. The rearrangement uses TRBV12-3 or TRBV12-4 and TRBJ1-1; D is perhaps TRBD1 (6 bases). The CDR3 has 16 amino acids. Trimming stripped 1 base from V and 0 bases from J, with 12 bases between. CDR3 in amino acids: CASSLGGGTLNTEAFF. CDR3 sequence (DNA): TGTGCCAGCAGTTTAGGCGGGGGGACACTGAACACTGAAGCTTTCTTT.

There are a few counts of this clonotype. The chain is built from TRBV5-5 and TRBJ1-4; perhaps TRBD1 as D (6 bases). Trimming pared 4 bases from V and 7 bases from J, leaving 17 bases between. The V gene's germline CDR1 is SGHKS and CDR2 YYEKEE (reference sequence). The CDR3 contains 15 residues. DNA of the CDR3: TGTGCCAGCAGCACCACAGGGTACATCGGTGAAAAACTGTTTTTT. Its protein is CASSTTGYIGEKLFF.

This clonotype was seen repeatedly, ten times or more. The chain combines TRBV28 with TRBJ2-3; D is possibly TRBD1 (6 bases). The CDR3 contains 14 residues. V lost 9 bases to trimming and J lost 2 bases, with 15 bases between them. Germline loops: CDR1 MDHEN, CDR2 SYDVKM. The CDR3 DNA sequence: TGTGCCAGTCAAAGGACAGAATACACAGATACGCAGTATTTT. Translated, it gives CASQRTEYTDTQYF.

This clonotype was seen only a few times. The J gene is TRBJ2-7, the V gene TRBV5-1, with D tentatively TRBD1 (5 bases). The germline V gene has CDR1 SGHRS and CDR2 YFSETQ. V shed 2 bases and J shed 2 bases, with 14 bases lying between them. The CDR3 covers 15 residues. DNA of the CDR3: TGCGCCAGCAGCTTCGACAGAACGCCCCCCTACGAGCAGTACTTC. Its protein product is CASSFDRTPPYEQYF. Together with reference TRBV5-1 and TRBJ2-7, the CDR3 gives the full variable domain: KAGVTQTPRYLIKTRGQQVTLSCSPISGHRSVSWYQQTPGQGLQFLFEYFSETQRNKGNFPGRFSGRQFSNSRSEMNVSTLELGDSALYLCASSFDRTPPYEQYFGPGTRLTVT.

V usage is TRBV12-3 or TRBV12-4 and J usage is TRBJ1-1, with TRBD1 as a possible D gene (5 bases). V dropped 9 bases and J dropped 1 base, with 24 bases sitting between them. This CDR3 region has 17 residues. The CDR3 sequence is CASTVSPPRGANTEAFF. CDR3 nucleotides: TGTGCCAGTACCGTCTCCCCCCCGAGGGGAGCGAACACTGAAGCTTTCTTT.

The DNA of the CDR3 is TGCGCCAGCAGCTTGTATGCAGGTCTCGGGAATTCACCCCTCCACTTT. Translating it yields CASSLYAGLGNSPLHF. The chain employs TRBV5-1 and TRBJ1-6; D unclear. V lost 1 base and J 7 bases, leaving 15 bases between the germline ends. The CDR3 runs 16 residues. The germline V gene has CDR1 SGHRS and CDR2 YFSETQ.

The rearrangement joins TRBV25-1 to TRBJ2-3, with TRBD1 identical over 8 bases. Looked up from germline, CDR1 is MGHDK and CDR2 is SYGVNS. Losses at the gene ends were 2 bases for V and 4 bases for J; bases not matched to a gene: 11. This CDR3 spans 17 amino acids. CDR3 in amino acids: CASSEPTQGGSADTQYF. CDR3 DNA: TGTGCCAGCAGTGAACCAACACAGGGGGGATCGGCAGATACGCAGTATTTT.

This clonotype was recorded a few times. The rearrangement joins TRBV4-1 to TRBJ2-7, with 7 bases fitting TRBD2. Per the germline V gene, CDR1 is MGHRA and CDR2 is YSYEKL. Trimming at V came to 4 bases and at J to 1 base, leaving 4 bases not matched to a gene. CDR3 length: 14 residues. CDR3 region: CASSPREESYEQYF. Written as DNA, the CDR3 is TGCGCCAGCAGCCCACGGGAGGAATCCTACGAGCAGTACTTC.

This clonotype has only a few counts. CDR3 bases: TGTGCCAGCAGTTACCCGACGGAGGGAAAACTGTTTTTT. This translates into CASSYPTEGKLFF. V usage is TRBV6-6 and J usage is TRBJ1-4; no firm D call. CDR1 and CDR2 (germline): MNHNY, SVGAGI (reference sequence). The CDR3 contains 13 residues. Between the trimmed V and J ends, which lost 2 bases and 10 bases, there was a span of 11 bases.

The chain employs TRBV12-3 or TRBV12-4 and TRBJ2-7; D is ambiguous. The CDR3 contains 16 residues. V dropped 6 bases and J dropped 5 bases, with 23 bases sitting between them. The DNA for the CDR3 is TGTGCCAGCAGGAGCTCGGGCCTCAACAAGTTCCACGAGCAGTACTTC. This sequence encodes CASRSSGLNKFHEQYF.

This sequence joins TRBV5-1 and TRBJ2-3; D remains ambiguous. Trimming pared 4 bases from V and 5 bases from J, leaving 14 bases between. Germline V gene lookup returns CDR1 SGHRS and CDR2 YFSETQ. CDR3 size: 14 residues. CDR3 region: CASSRGGEEDTQYF. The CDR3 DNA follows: TGCGCCAGCAGCCGTGGTGGGGAAGAAGATACGCAGTATTTT.

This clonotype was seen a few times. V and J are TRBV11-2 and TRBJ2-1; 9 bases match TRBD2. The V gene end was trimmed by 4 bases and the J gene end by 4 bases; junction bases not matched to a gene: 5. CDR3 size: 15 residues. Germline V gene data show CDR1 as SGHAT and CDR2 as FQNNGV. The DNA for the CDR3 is TGTGCCAGCAGCTACAGGACTAGCGAGTACAATGAGCAGTTCTTC. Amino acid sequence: CASSYRTSEYNEQFF. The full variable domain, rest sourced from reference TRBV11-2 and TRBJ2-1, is EAGVAQSPRYKIIEKRQSVAFWCNPISGHATLYWYQQILGQGPKLLIQFQNNGVVDDSQLPKDRFSAERLKGVDSTLKIQPAKLEDSAVYLCASSYRTSEYNEQFFGPGTRLTVL.

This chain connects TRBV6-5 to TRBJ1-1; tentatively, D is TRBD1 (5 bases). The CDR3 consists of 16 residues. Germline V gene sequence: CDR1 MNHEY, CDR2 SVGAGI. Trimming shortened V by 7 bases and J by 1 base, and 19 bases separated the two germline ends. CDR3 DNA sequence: TGTGCCAGCATCAGGGCCCTTTCGTCGGAGAACACTGAAGCTTTCTTT. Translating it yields CASIRALSSENTEAFF.